This TCR beta chain was obtained from a study of OX40 agonist ivuxolimab in advanced cancers. Study-wide background: Hepatocellular carcinoma, melanoma, renal cell or head and neck cancer affected the dose-escalation patients. Participants could have had prior anti-PD-1, anti-PD-L1 or anti-CTLA-4 therapy, and roughly 40% had some. Findings and limits, study-wide: The average count of expanded clones was higher among CD8+ T cells than among CD4+. At 0.1 to 3.0 mg/kg and by week 6, clonal expansion occurred in CD4+ and CD8+ blood T cells.

V was shortened by 3 bases and J by 5 bases, with 22 bases between the two germline ends. The V gene's germline CDR1 is SEHNR and CDR2 FQNEAQ (reference sequence). The CDR3 runs 17 residues. The protocol was immunoSEQ multiplex PCR, while the TCRdb copy is restricted to in-frame clones and leaves out a portion. The sample consists of 52,000 or so clones, 93% of them appearing once. Comments on this clone: Its antigen remains unidentified.

Sequencing used CD4+ or CD8+ T cells sorted from blood, obtained in a trial of the OX40 agonist ivuxolimab. The rearrangement uses TRBV7-9 and TRBJ1-2; no firm D call. This clonotype originated in an adult with an advanced solid tumor such as melanoma, head and neck, liver or kidney cancer. The CDR3 sequence: CASSLVGAQPLLYGYTF. The CDR3 DNA reads TGTGCCAGCAGCTTGGTCGGTGCACAGCCCCTATTATATGGCTACACCTTC.